This T cell receptor (beta chain) was sequenced during a study of blood T cell repertoires in COVID-19. Clones were sequenced by immunoSEQ multiplex PCR, and TCRdb holds only the in-frame ones, with some missing. The sample includes some 200,000 clones, around 82% of them seen just once. Germline V gene sequence: CDR1 SGHNT, CDR2 YENEEA. The CDR3 consists of 15 residues. The trim removed 1 base at V and 1 base at J, leaving 3 bases unmatched. The chain links TRBV11-3 to TRBJ2-5, with TRBD2 matching over 7 bases. The sequence was obtained from a woman at least 80 years old with acute or convalescent COVID-19. The sequencing sample was made of peripheral blood. CDR3 in DNA: TGTGCCAGCAGCTTAGGACTAGCCCTCCAAGAGACCCAGTACTTC. Protein sequence: CASSLGLALQETQYF. Full variable domain (remainder filled in from reference TRBV11-3 and TRBJ2-5): EAGVVQSPRYKIIEKKQPVAFWCNPISGHNTLYWYLQNLGQGPELLIRYENEEAVDDSQLPKDRFSAERLKGVDSTLKIQPAELGDSAVYLCASSLGLALQETQYFGPGTRLLVL.